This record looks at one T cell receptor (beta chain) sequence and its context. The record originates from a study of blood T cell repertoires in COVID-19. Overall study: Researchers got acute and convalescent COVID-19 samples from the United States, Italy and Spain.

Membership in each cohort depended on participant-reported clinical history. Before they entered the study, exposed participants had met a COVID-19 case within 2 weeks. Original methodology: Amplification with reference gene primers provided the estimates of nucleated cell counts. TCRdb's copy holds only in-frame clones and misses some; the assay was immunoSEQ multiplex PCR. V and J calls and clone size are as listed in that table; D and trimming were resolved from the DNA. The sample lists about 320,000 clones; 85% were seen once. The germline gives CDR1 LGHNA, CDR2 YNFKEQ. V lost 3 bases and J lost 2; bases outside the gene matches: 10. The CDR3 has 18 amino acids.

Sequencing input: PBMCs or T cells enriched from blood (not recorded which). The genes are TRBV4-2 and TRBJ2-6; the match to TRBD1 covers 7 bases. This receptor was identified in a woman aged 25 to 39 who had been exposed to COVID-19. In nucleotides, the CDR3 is TGTGCCAGCAGCCACGAAGGACAGGTCCGACCTGGGGCCAACGTCCTGACTTTC. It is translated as CASSHEGQVRPGANVLTF.